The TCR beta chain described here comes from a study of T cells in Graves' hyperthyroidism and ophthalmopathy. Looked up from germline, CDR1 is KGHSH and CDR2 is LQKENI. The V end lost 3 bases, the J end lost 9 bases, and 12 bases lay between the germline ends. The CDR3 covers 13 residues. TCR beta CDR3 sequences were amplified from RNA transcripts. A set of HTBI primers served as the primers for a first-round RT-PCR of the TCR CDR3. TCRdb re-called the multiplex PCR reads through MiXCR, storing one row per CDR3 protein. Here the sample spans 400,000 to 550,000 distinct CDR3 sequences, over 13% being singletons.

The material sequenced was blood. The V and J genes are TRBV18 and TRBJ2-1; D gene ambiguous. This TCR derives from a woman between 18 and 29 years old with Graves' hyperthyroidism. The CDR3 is CASSPTPTGEQFF. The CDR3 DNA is TGTGCCAGCTCACCTACGCCTACCGGTGAGCAGTTCTTC.